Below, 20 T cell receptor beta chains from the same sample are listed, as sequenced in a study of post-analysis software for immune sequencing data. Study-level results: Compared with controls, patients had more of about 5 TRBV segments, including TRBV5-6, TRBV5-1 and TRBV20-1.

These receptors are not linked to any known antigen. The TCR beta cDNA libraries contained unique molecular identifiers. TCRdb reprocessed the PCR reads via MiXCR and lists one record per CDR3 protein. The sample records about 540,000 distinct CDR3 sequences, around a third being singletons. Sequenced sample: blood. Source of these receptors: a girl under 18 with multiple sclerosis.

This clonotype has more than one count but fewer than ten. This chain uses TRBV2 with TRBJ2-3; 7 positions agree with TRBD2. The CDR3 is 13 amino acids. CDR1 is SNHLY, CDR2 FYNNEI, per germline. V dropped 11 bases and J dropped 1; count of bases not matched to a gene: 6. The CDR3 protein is CACTAGGTDTQYF. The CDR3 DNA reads TGTGCCTGCACGGCGGGGGGCACAGATACGCAGTATTTT.

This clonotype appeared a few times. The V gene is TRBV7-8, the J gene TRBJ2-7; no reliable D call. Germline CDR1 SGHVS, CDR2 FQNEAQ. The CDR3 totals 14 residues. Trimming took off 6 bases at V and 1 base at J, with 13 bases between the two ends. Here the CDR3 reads CASSLQEYSYEQYF. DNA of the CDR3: TGTGCCAGCAGTCTGCAGGAATATTCCTACGAGCAGTACTTC.

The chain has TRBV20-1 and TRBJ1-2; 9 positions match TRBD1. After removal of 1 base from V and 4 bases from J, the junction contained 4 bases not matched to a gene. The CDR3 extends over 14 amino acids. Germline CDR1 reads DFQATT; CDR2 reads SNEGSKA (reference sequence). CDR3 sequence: CSARAPGQGYGYTF. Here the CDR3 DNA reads TGCAGTGCTAGAGCCCCGGGACAGGGCTATGGCTACACCTTC.

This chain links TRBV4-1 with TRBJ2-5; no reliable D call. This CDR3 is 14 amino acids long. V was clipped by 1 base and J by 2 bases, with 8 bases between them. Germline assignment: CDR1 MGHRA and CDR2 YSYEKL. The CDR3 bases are TGCGCCAGCAGCCAAGTCGGCAGGCAAGAGACCCAGTACTTC. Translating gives CASSQVGRQETQYF.

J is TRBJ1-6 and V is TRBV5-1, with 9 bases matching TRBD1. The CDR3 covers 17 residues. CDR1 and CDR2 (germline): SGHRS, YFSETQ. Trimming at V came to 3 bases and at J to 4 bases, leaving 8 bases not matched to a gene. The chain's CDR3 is CASSSTTGQGYNSPLHF. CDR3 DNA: TGCGCCAGCAGCTCAACCACGGGACAGGGATATAATTCACCCCTCCACTTT.

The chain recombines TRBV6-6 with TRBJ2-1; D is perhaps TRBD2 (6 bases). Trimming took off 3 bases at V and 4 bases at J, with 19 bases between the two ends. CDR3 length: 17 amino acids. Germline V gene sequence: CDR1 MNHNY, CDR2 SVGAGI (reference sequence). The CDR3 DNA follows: TGTGCCAGCAGTTATGGTGCTGGGCGGGGTTTATACAATGAGCAGTTCTTC. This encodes CASSYGAGRGLYNEQFF.

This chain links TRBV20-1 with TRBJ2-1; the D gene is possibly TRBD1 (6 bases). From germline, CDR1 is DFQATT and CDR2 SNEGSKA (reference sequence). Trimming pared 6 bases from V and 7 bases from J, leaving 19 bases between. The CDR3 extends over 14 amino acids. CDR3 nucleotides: TGCAGTGCCAGATCCCCCGGGACACGTAATGAGCAGTTCTTC. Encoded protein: CSARSPGTRNEQFF.

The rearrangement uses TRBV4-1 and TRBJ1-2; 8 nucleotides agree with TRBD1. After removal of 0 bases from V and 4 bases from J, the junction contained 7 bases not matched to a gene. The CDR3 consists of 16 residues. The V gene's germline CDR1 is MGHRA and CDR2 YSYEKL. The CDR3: CASSQDSQGASYGYTF. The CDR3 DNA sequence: TGCGCCAGCAGCCAAGATAGTCAGGGGGCTTCCTATGGCTACACCTTC.

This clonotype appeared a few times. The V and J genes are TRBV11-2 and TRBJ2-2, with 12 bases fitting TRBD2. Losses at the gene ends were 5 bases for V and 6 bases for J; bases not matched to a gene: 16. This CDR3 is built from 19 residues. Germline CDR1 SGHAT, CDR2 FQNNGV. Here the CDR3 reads CASSPKDLGGLAGAGELFF. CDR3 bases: TGTGCCAGCAGCCCAAAGGACCTCGGGGGACTAGCGGGCGCCGGGGAGCTGTTTTTT.

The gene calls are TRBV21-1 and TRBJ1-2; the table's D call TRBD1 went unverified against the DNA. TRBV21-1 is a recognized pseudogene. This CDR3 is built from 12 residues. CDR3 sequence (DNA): TGTGCCAGCAGCGCCAGGGTAATTGGCTACACCTTC. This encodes CASSARVIGYTF.

The CDR3 DNA follows: TGTGCCAGCCGGGGATGGCAGATTGCTGAAGCTTTCTTT. It is translated as CASRGWQIAEAFF. The V and J genes are TRBV6-5 and TRBJ1-1; D is unresolved. Between the trimmed V and J ends, which lost 8 bases and 6 bases, there was a span of 16 bases. CDR3 size: 13 residues. Germline CDR1 MNHEY, CDR2 SVGAGI.

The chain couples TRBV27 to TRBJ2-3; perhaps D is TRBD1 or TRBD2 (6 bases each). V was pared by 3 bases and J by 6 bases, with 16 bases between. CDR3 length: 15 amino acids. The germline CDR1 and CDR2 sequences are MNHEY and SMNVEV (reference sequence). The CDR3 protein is CASSFGGERRDTQYF. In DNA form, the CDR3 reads TGTGCCAGCAGTTTCGGGGGCGAGCGTCGGGATACGCAGTATTTT.

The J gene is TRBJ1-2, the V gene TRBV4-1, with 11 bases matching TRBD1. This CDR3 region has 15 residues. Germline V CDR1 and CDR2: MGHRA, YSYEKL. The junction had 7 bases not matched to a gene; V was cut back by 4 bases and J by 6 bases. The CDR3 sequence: CASSPGQGALDGYTF. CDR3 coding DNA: TGCGCCAGCAGCCCAGGACAGGGGGCTTTGGATGGCTACACCTTC.

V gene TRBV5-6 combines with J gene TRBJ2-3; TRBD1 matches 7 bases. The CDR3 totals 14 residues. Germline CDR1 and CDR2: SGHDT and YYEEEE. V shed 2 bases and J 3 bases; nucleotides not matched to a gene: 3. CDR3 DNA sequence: TGTGCCAGCAGCTTACAGGGGATTACAGATACGCAGTATTTT. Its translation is CASSLQGITDTQYF. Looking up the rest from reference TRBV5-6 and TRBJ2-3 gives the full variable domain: DAGVTQSPTHLIKTRGQQVTLRCSPKSGHDTVSWYQQALGQGPQFIFQYYEEEERQRGNFPDRFSGHQFPNYSSELNVNALLLGDSALYLCASSLQGITDTQYFGPGTRLTVL.

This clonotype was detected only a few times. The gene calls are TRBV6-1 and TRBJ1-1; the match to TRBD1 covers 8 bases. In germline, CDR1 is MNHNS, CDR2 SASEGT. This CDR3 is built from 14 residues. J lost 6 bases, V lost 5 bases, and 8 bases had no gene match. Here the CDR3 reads CASSRQGFGPEAFF. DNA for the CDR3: TGTGCCAGCAGTAGACAGGGGTTTGGACCTGAAGCTTTCTTT.

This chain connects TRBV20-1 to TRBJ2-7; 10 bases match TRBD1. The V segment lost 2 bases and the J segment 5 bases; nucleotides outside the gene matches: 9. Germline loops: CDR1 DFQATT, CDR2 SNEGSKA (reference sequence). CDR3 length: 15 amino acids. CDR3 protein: CSARSGQGVSHEQYF. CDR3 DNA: TGCAGTGCTAGATCCGGACAGGGGGTTTCCCACGAGCAGTACTTC.

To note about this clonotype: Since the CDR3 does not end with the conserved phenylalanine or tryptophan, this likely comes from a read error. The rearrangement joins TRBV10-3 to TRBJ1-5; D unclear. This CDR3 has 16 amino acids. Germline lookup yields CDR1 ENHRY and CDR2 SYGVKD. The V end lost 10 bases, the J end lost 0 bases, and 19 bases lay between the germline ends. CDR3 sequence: CATAERGFGSNQPQHC. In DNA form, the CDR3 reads TGTGCCACCGCCGAACGGGGATTCGGTAGCAATCAGCCCCAGCATTGT.

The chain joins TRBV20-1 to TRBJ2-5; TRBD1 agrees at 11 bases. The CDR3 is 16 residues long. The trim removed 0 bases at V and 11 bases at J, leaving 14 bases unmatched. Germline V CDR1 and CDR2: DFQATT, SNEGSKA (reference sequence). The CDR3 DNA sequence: TGCAGTGCTAGAGATAGACAAGGACAGGGGGCGAAAGAGCAGTACTTC. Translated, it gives CSARDRQGQGAKEQYF.

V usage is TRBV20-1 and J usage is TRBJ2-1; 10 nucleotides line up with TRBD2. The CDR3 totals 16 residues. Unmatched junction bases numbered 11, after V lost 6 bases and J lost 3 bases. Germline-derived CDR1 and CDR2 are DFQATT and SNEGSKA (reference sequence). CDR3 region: CSAGRASGGIYNEQFF. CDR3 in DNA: TGCAGTGCCGGCAGGGCTAGCGGGGGAATCTACAATGAGCAGTTCTTC.

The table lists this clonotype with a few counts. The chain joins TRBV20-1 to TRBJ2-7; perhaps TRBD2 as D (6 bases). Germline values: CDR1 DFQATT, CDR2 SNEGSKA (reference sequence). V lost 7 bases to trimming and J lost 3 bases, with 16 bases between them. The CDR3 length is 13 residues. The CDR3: CSGSGDSRYEQYF. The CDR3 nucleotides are TGCAGTGGATCGGGAGACTCCCGCTACGAGCAGTACTTC.